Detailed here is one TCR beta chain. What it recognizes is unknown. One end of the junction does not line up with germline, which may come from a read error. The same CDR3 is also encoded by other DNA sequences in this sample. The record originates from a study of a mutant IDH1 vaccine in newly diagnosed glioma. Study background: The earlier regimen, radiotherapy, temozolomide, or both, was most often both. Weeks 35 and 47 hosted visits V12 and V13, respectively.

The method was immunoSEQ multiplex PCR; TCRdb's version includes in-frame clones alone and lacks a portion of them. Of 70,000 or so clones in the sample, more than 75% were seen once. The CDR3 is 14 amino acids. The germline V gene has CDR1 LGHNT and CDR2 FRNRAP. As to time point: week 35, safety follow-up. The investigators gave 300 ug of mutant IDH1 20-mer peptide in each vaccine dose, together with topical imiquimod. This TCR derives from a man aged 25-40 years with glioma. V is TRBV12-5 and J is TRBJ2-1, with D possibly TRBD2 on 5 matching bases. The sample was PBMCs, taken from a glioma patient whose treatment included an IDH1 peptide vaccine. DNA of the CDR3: TGTGCTAGCGGTTTGGACCCCGAGGGCCGTGAGCAGTTCTTC. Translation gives CASGLDPEGREQFF.